The 30 T cell receptor beta chains below were found in one sample sequenced in a study of control samples from healthy donors and cancer patients. Sequencing was performed with immunoSEQ multiplex PCR; in TCRdb, only in-frame clones are kept and a portion is missing. The table has about 85,000 clones, about nine tenths seen once. Specimen: blood. These receptor sequences come from a woman younger than 30 in good health.

The chain joins TRBV4-1 to TRBJ2-1; maybe TRBD1 (5 bases). The CDR3 spans 17 residues. V lost 0 bases, J lost 2 bases, and 14 bases lay in between. CDR1 is MGHRA and CDR2 is YSYEKL in the germline V gene. The CDR3 loop is CASSQEGVLPTYNEQFF. The CDR3 region has the DNA TGCGCCAGCAGCCAAGAAGGGGTCCTCCCTACCTACAATGAGCAGTTCTTC.

The chain carries TRBV7-3 and TRBJ1-2; D might be TRBD1 (5 bases). Trimming shortened V by 0 bases and J by 8 bases, and 10 bases separated the two germline ends. CDR1 and CDR2 from the germline V gene are SGHTA and FQGTGA. This CDR3 is 13 amino acids long. CDR3 DNA: TGTGCCAGCAGCTTAACGACCGGGGCCGGCTACACCTTC. Translated: CASSLTTGAGYTF.

The chain recombines TRBV5-8 with TRBJ2-2; no firm D call. Germline CDR1 is SGHTS and CDR2 is YDEGEE. CDR3 size: 16 residues. The germline V and J ends were trimmed by 4 bases and 0 bases, with 13 bases remaining between them. The CDR3 loop reads CASSDLTRANTGELFF. The CDR3 nucleotides are TGTGCCAGCAGCGACCTGACCCGCGCGAACACCGGGGAGCTGTTTTTT.

This chain connects TRBV3-1 (or the pseudogene TRBV3-2) to TRBJ2-7; possibly TRBD1 or TRBD2 for D (5 bases each). Trimming removed 6 bases at V and 5 bases at J, with 8 bases between. The CDR3 totals 11 residues. Germline V gives CDR1 LGHDT, CDR2 YNNKEL (reference sequence). The CDR3 nucleotides read TGTGCCAGCAGGCTGGGGGACGAGCAGTACTTC. This sequence encodes CASRLGDEQYF.

This chain connects TRBV5-1 to TRBJ2-5; 12 bases agree with TRBD2. The V and J ends lost 1 base and 4 bases, in that order; junction bases with no gene match: 2. CDR3 length: 15 amino acids. Germline V CDR1 and CDR2: SGHRS, YFSETQ. The CDR3 nucleotides are TGCGCCAGCAGCTTGATGACTAGCGGGGGAGAGACCCAGTACTTC. Translated: CASSLMTSGGETQYF.

This clone was seen only once. The rearrangement uses TRBV11-2 and TRBJ2-1; 10 bases align to TRBD2. V dropped 5 bases and J dropped 8; count of bases not matched to a gene: 15. This CDR3 contains 17 residues. Germline CDR1 and CDR2: SGHAT and FQNNGV. CDR3 nucleotide sequence: TGTGCCAGCAGCATCCGCATGGAAGCGGGGGGGCTTTATGAGCAGTTCTTC. Its translation is CASSIRMEAGGLYEQFF. Based on the CDR3 plus reference TRBV11-2 and TRBJ2-1, the full variable domain is EAGVAQSPRYKIIEKRQSVAFWCNPISGHATLYWYQQILGQGPKLLIQFQNNGVVDDSQLPKDRFSAERLKGVDSTLKIQPAKLEDSAVYLCASSIRMEAGGLYEQFFGPGTRLTVL.

The rearrangement links TRBV14 to TRBJ1-2; weak D call: TRBD1 (5 bases). CDR1 is SGHDN and CDR2 is FVKESK in the germline V gene. The CDR3 loop spans 16 amino acids. The V gene lost 4 bases and the J gene lost 3 bases, with 18 bases spanning the gap. Here the CDR3 DNA reads TGTGCCAGCAGCCCACACAGAACCAGGGATTACTATGGCTACACCTTC. It is translated as CASSPHRTRDYYGYTF.

This chain uses TRBV2 with TRBJ2-7; tentatively, D is TRBD1 (6 bases). The V gene lost 6 bases and the J gene lost 12 bases, with 18 bases spanning the gap. Germline V lookup: CDR1 SNHLY, CDR2 FYNNEI. The CDR3 totals 12 residues. CDR3 sequence reads: CASRRQVLGLYF. The CDR3 coding sequence is TGTGCCAGCAGACGACAGGTACTAGGGCTGTACTTC.

The CDR3 sequence: CASSPLFGPQETQYF. In nucleotides, the CDR3 is TGTGCCAGCTCACCCCTATTCGGTCCTCAAGAGACCCAGTACTTC. V usage is TRBV18 and J usage is TRBJ2-5; D is unclear. Trimming took off 3 bases at V and 2 bases at J, with 13 bases between the two ends. This CDR3 is 15 amino acids long. Looked up from germline, CDR1 is KGHSH and CDR2 is LQKENI. Complete variable domain (other parts from reference TRBV18 and TRBJ2-5): NAGVMQNPRHLVRRRGQEARLRCSPMKGHSHVYWYRQLPEEGLKFMVYLQKENIIDESGMPKERFSAEFPKEGPSILRIQQVVRGDSAAYFCASSPLFGPQETQYFGPGTRLLVL.

The rearrangement uses TRBV3-1 (or the pseudogene TRBV3-2) and TRBJ2-7; tentatively, D is TRBD1 (6 bases). Deletions cut 4 bases from V and 0 bases from J, with 10 bases between. CDR3 size: 14 residues. The germline V gene has CDR1 LGHDT and CDR2 YNNKEL (reference sequence). CDR3 in DNA: TGTGCCAGCAGCCCCCGACAGGACTCCTACGAGCAGTACTTC. This encodes CASSPRQDSYEQYF.

This chain joins TRBV5-1 and TRBJ2-7, with TRBD2 identical over 12 bases. V lost 0 bases and J lost 5; bases outside the gene matches: 0. Per germline, CDR1 SGHRS and CDR2 YFSETQ. There are 14 residues in the CDR3. The CDR3 DNA is TGCGCCAGCAGCTTGGGGACTAGCGGGAACGAGCAGTACTTC. This codes for CASSLGTSGNEQYF.

The chain links TRBV10-1 to TRBJ2-2, with a possible D match to TRBD1 (5 bases). Germline CDR1 WNHNN, CDR2 SYGVQD (reference sequence). The ends were cut back, 10 bases at V and 7 bases at J, with 16 bases in the middle. The length of the CDR3 is 13 residues. The CDR3 DNA sequence: TGCGCCACACGGCAGGGAATAGGCGGGGAGCTGTTTTTT. Protein: CATRQGIGGELFF.

The rearrangement joins TRBV6-4 to TRBJ1-5; 7 bases are shared with TRBD1. Per germline, CDR1 MRHNA and CDR2 SNTAGT. This CDR3 contains 14 residues. With V trimmed by 4 bases and J by 2 bases, 2 bases remained unmatched. The CDR3 sequence: CASSVTGGNQPQHF. The DNA of the CDR3 is TGTGCCAGCAGTGTTACAGGGGGCAATCAGCCCCAGCATTTT.

The CDR3 DNA reads as TGTGCCAGCTCACCAAAGACAGGTCCTGAAAAACTGTTTTTT. Translated, it gives CASSPKTGPEKLFF. J is TRBJ1-4 and V is TRBV18, with D possibly matching TRBD1 (6 bases). V was cut by 2 bases and J by 7 bases, with 11 bases left in between. The CDR3 totals 14 residues. In germline, CDR1 is KGHSH, CDR2 LQKENI.

The CDR3 is CASSLLPGTSIEQYF. CDR3 nucleotide sequence: TGTGCCAGCTCGCTTTTACCCGGGACTAGCATCGAGCAGTACTTC. The chain joins TRBV18 to TRBJ2-7, with 9 nucleotides matching TRBD2. CDR1 and CDR2 from the germline V gene are KGHSH and LQKENI. This CDR3 is built from 15 residues. V gave up 6 bases and J gave up 6 bases; unmatched junction bases: 12.

The chain employs TRBV9 and TRBJ1-2; 10 bases align to TRBD1. The CDR3 consists of 14 residues. Trimming removed 5 bases from V and 6 bases from J; junction bases left unmatched: 7. CDR1 and CDR2 from the germline V gene are SGDLS and YYNGEE. The CDR3 here is CASSRSGQGDGYTF. The CDR3 region has the DNA TGTGCCAGCAGTAGGTCCGGACAGGGGGATGGCTACACCTTC.

The chain recombines TRBV3-1 (or the pseudogene TRBV3-2) with TRBJ1-2; possible D gene TRBD1, 5 bases. The CDR3 length is 12 residues. The germline gives CDR1 LGHDT, CDR2 YNNKEL (reference sequence). Trimming took off 1 base at V and 7 bases at J, with 7 bases between the two ends. The CDR3 sequence is CASSQGTSGYTF. The CDR3, as DNA: TGTGCCAGCAGCCAAGGGACATCTGGCTACACCTTC.

The chain uses TRBV6-2 or TRBV6-3 and TRBJ1-2; 8 bases line up with TRBD1. The CDR3 has 14 residues. The junction had 5 bases not matched to a gene; V was cut back by 2 bases and J by 6 bases. The V gene's germline CDR1 is MNHEY and CDR2 SVGEGT. In DNA form, the CDR3 reads TGTGCCAGCAGTTACGATCAGGGGGCAAATGGCTACACCTTC. Its protein is CASSYDQGANGYTF.

The V gene is TRBV5-1, the J gene TRBJ1-5, with D possibly TRBD1 on 6 matching bases. V was cut by 4 bases and J by 2 bases, with 22 bases left in between. This CDR3 comprises 18 residues. CDR1 and CDR2 (germline): SGHRS, YFSETQ. The CDR3 nucleotides are TGCGCCAGCAGCAGGGGGGGGCTACCCAAAGAGGGCAATCAGCCCCAGCATTTT. Translation gives CASSRGGLPKEGNQPQHF.

The rearrangement links TRBV2 to TRBJ1-1; tentatively, D is TRBD1 (5 bases). The V gene lost 7 bases and the J gene lost 1 base, with 10 bases spanning the gap. Germline-derived CDR1 and CDR2 are SNHLY and FYNNEI. CDR3 length equals 13 residues. DNA for the CDR3: TGTGCCAGCAACTGGGGGACGAACACTGAAGCTTTCTTT. Protein: CASNWGTNTEAFF.

This rearrangement joins TRBV27 to TRBJ2-2, with D perhaps matching TRBD2 (5 bases). CDR1 and CDR2 (germline): MNHEY, SMNVEV (reference sequence). CDR3 size: 15 residues. Deletions cut 0 bases from V and 4 bases from J, with 9 bases between. CDR3 DNA sequence: TGTGCCAGCAGTTTATCCTCAGAGGGCACCGGGGAGCTGTTTTTT. The encoded protein is CASSLSSEGTGELFF.

The CDR3 DNA sequence: TGTGCCAGCAGCTCTCAGTTAAATCAGCCCCAGCATTTT. Residues: CASSSQLNQPQHF. The chain employs TRBV7-2 and TRBJ1-5; D unclear. The V end lost 4 bases, the J end lost 4 bases, and 8 bases lay between the germline ends. This CDR3 spans 13 amino acids. Germline CDR1 reads SGHTA; CDR2 reads FQGNSA.

This chain joins TRBV18 and TRBJ1-3; tentative D call: TRBD1 (6 bases). V was pared by 10 bases and J by 0 bases, with 19 bases between. Germline-derived CDR1 and CDR2 are KGHSH and LQKENI. The CDR3 loop spans 16 amino acids. The CDR3 loop is CATSALGASSGNTIYF. DNA for the CDR3: TGTGCCACCTCTGCTCTGGGGGCGAGCTCTGGAAACACCATATATTTT.

V and J are TRBV6-6 and TRBJ1-1; no clear D gene. The CDR3 runs to 14 residues. CDR1 and CDR2 (germline): MNHNY, SVGAGI (reference sequence). V was pared by 2 bases and J by 3 bases, with 10 bases between. This CDR3 is CASSYGVVYTEAFF. For the CDR3, the DNA is TGTGCCAGCAGTTACGGGGTGGTGTACACTGAAGCTTTCTTT.

The CDR3 sequence is CASSQGGGEQYF. The CDR3 DNA sequence: TGTGCCAGCAGCCAAGGAGGCGGTGAGCAGTACTTC. The genes are TRBV3-1 (or the pseudogene TRBV3-2) and TRBJ2-7; D unresolved. Germline V gene sequence: CDR1 LGHDT, CDR2 YNNKEL (reference sequence). There are 12 residues in the CDR3. Trimming removed 1 base from V and 7 bases from J, with 8 bases in between.

The chain is built from TRBV2 and TRBJ2-7, with unresolved D. CDR3 size: 13 residues. V was trimmed by 3 bases and J by 2 bases, leaving 8 bases between them. Germline V lookup: CDR1 SNHLY, CDR2 FYNNEI. This CDR3 is CASSEGRPYEQYF. The DNA of the CDR3 is TGTGCCAGCAGTGAGGGCAGACCCTACGAGCAGTACTTC.

The rearrangement joins TRBV2 to TRBJ2-2; the D is unclear. Germline V gene sequence: CDR1 SNHLY, CDR2 FYNNEI. Trimming stripped 0 bases from V and 1 base from J, with 6 bases between. The CDR3 has 15 amino acids. The CDR3 nucleotides are TGTGCCAGCAGTGAAGCGTCAGGGAACACCGGGGAGCTGTTTTTT. Protein sequence: CASSEASGNTGELFF.

Concerning this clone: At the DNA level, this CDR3 is encoded by other sequences in the same sample as well. The rearrangement links TRBV5-1 to TRBJ1-1; D is unclear. This CDR3 region has 13 residues. Trimming removed 0 bases from V and 1 base from J, with 4 bases in between. Per the germline V gene, CDR1 is SGHRS and CDR2 is YFSETQ. Here the CDR3 reads CASSLGGNTEAFF. CDR3 coding DNA: TGCGCCAGCAGCTTGGGCGGGAACACTGAAGCTTTCTTT.

The gene calls are TRBV6-1 and TRBJ2-7, with 11 bases lining up with TRBD2. CDR1 and CDR2 from the germline V gene are MNHNS and SASEGT. The CDR3 loop spans 15 amino acids. V lost 1 base and J lost 8; bases outside the gene matches: 7. This chain's CDR3 is CASSEVAGGPGQQYF. Here the CDR3 DNA reads TGTGCCAGCAGTGAAGTAGCGGGGGGGCCGGGGCAGCAGTACTTC.

The gene calls are TRBV2 and TRBJ1-5; D gene ambiguous. Trimming pared 7 bases from V and 1 base from J, leaving 5 bases between. Germline V lookup: CDR1 SNHLY, CDR2 FYNNEI. The CDR3 contains 12 residues. As DNA, the CDR3 is TGTGCCAGCAAAGAGAGCAATCAGCCCCAGCATTTT. Translation gives CASKESNQPQHF.